These T cell receptor beta chains were read from a single sample in a study of T-cell reconstitution after alpha-beta-depleted transplantation in children. TCRdb called the PCR reads again in MiXCR, with one record for every CDR3 protein. The data show a few hundred thousand distinct CDR3 sequences, roughly 13% seen once. Here the sequenced sample was PBMCs, mostly from graft donor cells, taken 360 days after TCRalphabeta/CD19-depleted stem cell transplant. The receptors were sampled from a male patient younger than 18 who had a stem cell transplant for acute myeloid leukemia, so the T cells may come from the graft donor. Each CDR3 is given with its conserved first and last residue. The order of the fields is V gene, clone size, J gene, D gene, CDR3 DNA, CDR3 protein. A D gene is named only where the DNA matches it firmly. Rows give clone size only sometimes, using once, few, many, or a class for an expanded clone.

V: TRBV12-3/TRBV12-4; size: many; J: TRBJ2-5; D: TRBD2; DNA: TGTGCCAGCAGCTCCTTAGCGGGGGAAGAGACCCAGTACTTC; CDR3: CASSSLAGEETQYF
V: TRBV29-1; size: few; J: TRBJ2-7; D: TRBD1; DNA: TGCAGCGTTGGGGACAGGGGGCGACGCACCTACGAGCAGTACTTC; CDR3: CSVGDRGRRTYEQYF
V: TRBV29-1; size: many; J: TRBJ2-1; D: .; DNA: TGCAGCGTTTCGCCACCACCGCTGACAAATGAGCAGTTCTTC; CDR3: CSVSPPPLTNEQFF
V: TRBV29-1; size: few; J: TRBJ1-1; D: .; DNA: TGCAGCGTTGGGTTGGCGGGGGAAGCTTTCTTT; CDR3: CSVGLAGEAFF
V: TRBV6-1; size: .; J: TRBJ2-3; D: .; DNA: TGTGCCAGCAGTGATGGAACAAGTCCTCGAACAGATACGCAGTATTTT; CDR3: CASSDGTSPRTDTQYF
V: TRBV28; size: many; J: TRBJ2-3; D: .; DNA: TGTGCCAGCAGTTTTTTTTCGGGGGCGATCGCGAACAGGGATACGCAGTATTTT; CDR3: CASSFFSGAIANRDTQYF
V: TRBV12-3/TRBV12-4; size: few; J: TRBJ2-1; D: TRBD2; DNA: TGTGCCAGCAGTTTGGCTAGCGGGAGCGTTCGCAATGAGCAGTTCTTC; CDR3: CASSLASGSVRNEQFF
V: TRBV20-1; size: .; J: TRBJ2-7; D: .; DNA: TGCAGTACGGGACTCTGGCACGAGCAGTACTTC; CDR3: CSTGLWHEQYF
V: TRBV24-1; size: .; J: TRBJ2-1; D: .; DNA: TGTGCCACCAGTGATTTGTCGGGCGGGAACTACAATGAGCAGTTCTTC; CDR3: CATSDLSGGNYNEQFF
V: TRBV28; size: few; J: TRBJ1-4; D: .; DNA: TGTGCCAGCAGTCCCGCGGGAGTAACTAATGAAAAACTGTTTTTT; CDR3: CASSPAGVTNEKLFF
V: TRBV7-9; size: few; J: TRBJ2-1; D: TRBD2; DNA: TGTGCCAGCAGAGGGACTAGTCCAATACCTATCGAGCAGTTCTTC; CDR3: CASRGTSPIPIEQFF
V: TRBV10-3; size: few; J: TRBJ2-2; D: TRBD2; DNA: TGTGCCATCAGTGGCCAGCGACTAGCGGGAGGGCCCTCGAACACCGGGGAGCTGTTTTTT; CDR3: CAISGQRLAGGPSNTGELFF
V: TRBV28; size: .; J: TRBJ1-5; D: .; DNA: TGTGCCAGCAGTTTAGGTTTTTCCGCCAGGCGGCTCAATCAGCCCCAGCATTTT; CDR3: CASSLGFSARRLNQPQHF
V: TRBV20-1; size: few; J: TRBJ2-1; D: .; DNA: TGCAGTGCTAGGGTTCCAGCTAATGAGCAGTTCTTC; CDR3: CSARVPANEQFF
V: TRBV5-1; size: many; J: TRBJ2-1; D: .; DNA: TGCGCCAGCAGCTTGGGGCTGGAGGGCAATGAGCAGTTCTTC; CDR3: CASSLGLEGNEQFF
V: TRBV2; size: few; J: TRBJ1-6; D: TRBD1; DNA: TGTGCCAGCAAGTGGGACAGCAGTTATAATTCACCCCTCCACTTT; CDR3: CASKWDSSYNSPLHF
V: TRBV18; size: many; J: TRBJ2-2; D: .; DNA: TGTGCCAGCTCCTTCATCGCAGGGAAGCCCGGGGAGCTGTTTTTT; CDR3: CASSFIAGKPGELFF
V: TRBV7-9; size: .; J: TRBJ1-1; D: TRBD1; DNA: TGTGCCAGCAGCCCCGACAGGGTCCTAAACACTGAAGCTTTCTTT; CDR3: CASSPDRVLNTEAFF
V: TRBV20-1; size: few; J: TRBJ2-1; D: .; DNA: TGCAGTGCTAGAGATGAGGGCGGGACCTACAATGAGCAGTTCTTC; CDR3: CSARDEGGTYNEQFF
V: TRBV9; size: few; J: TRBJ2-1; D: .; DNA: TGTGCCAGCAGCGTAGTAGGGGCCCTTGCATACAATGAGCAGTTCTTC; CDR3: CASSVVGALAYNEQFF
V: TRBV5-1; size: .; J: TRBJ2-7; D: .; DNA: TGCGCCAGCAGCTTGGAATACGGATCCTACGAGCAGTACTTC; CDR3: CASSLEYGSYEQYF
V: TRBV20-1; size: few; J: TRBJ2-7; D: TRBD2; DNA: TGCAGTGCTAGAGGTCGGACTAGCGGGAGCTACGAGCAGTACTTC; CDR3: CSARGRTSGSYEQYF